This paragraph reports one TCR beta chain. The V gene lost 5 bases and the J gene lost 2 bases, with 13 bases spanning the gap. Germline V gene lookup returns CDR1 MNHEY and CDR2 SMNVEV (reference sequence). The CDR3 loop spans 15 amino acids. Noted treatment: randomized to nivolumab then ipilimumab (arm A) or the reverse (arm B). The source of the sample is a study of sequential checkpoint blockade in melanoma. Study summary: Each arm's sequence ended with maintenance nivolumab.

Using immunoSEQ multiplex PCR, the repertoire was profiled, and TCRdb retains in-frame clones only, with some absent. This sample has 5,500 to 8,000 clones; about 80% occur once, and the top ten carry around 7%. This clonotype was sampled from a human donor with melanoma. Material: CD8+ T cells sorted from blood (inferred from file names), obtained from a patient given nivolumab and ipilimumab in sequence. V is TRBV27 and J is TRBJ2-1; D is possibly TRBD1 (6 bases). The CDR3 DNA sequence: TGTGCCAGCAGTGGGCACAGGGTAACCTACAATGAGCAGTTCTTC. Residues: CASSGHRVTYNEQFF.